This T cell receptor beta chain is drawn from a study of T cells after yellow fever vaccination. TCRdb reprocessed the 5' RACE reads with MiXCR, giving one entry per CDR3 protein. The table includes some 32,000 distinct CDR3 sequences, approximately 7% detected once. V was clipped by 4 bases and J by 5 bases; unmatched bases: 23. CDR1 and CDR2 (germline): SGHNT, YENEEA. The CDR3 consists of 21 residues. The V call is TRBV11-3, the J call TRBJ2-2; TRBD1 matches 9 bases. The sample was PBMCs, either bulk or a sorted T-cell subset (CD4+, CD8+, memory, or dextramer-sorted; not recorded which), taken on the day of the first yellow fever vaccination. The receptor was derived from a man younger than 35 who received the YFV17D yellow fever vaccine. In DNA form, the CDR3 reads TGTGCCAGCAGCTCCGCTTTGTTCCGGACAGGGGTTAGTAAGAAGACCGGGGAGCTGTTTTTT. Amino acids: CASSSALFRTGVSKKTGELFF.